These 20 T cell receptor beta chains were all obtained from the same sample, sequenced in a study of OX40 agonist ivuxolimab in advanced cancers. Sequenced by immunoSEQ multiplex PCR; TCRdb stores in-frame clones only, minus some. Here the sample spans about 71,000 clones, about 94% being singletons. Sequenced material: CD4+ or CD8+ T cells sorted from blood, taken in a trial of the OX40 agonist ivuxolimab. These receptors were obtained from an adult with an advanced solid tumor such as melanoma, head and neck, liver or kidney cancer.

A remark on this clone: The identical CDR3 is also encoded by other nucleotide sequences in the sample. The CDR3 DNA sequence: TGTGCCAGCAGCCCCGGGACAGGGGCCTACGAGCAGTACTTC. Amino acid sequence: CASSPGTGAYEQYF. This chain connects TRBV11-2 to TRBJ2-7; 10 bases line up with TRBD1. Per the germline V gene, CDR1 is SGHAT and CDR2 is FQNNGV. J lost 2 bases, V lost 5 bases, and 3 bases had no gene match. The CDR3 totals 14 residues.

The CDR3 DNA reads TGTGCCAGCAGTTTACCCGGACAGGGGGGAGATGAAAAACTGTTTTTT. This translates into CASSLPGQGGDEKLFF. This chain uses TRBV28 with TRBJ1-4; the match to TRBD1 covers 10 bases. Losses at the gene ends were 2 bases for V and 6 bases for J; bases not matched to a gene: 6. CDR1 MDHEN and CDR2 SYDVKM come from the germline V gene. The length of the CDR3 is 16 residues.

CDR3 sequence (DNA): TGTGCCAGCAGCCCCAGGGGGCCTGGCTACACCTTC. Encoded protein: CASSPRGPGYTF. The rearrangement uses TRBV28 and TRBJ1-2; TRBD1 matches at 8 bases. CDR3 length equals 12 residues. Germline values: CDR1 MDHEN, CDR2 SYDVKM. The V gene end was trimmed by 6 bases and the J gene end by 7 bases; junction bases not matched to a gene: 4.

The chain is built from TRBV7-2 and TRBJ2-1, with D possibly being TRBD2 (5 bases). The CDR3 has 15 residues. Germline CDR1 reads SGHTA; CDR2 reads FQGNSA. V lost 5 bases and J lost 0, with 11 bases in between. The CDR3 nucleotides are TGTGCCAGCAGCCCCAGGACTGGCTCCTACAATGAGCAGTTCTTC. Translating gives CASSPRTGSYNEQFF. The full variable domain, its missing parts supplied by reference TRBV7-2 and TRBJ2-1, is GAGVSQSPSNKVTEKGKDVELRCDPISGHTALYWYRQSLGQGLEFLIYFQGNSAPDKSGLPSDRFSAERTGGSVSTLTIQRTQQEDSAVYLCASSPRTGSYNEQFFGPGTRLTVL.

The chain couples TRBV11-2 to TRBJ1-1; D remains ambiguous. The V end lost 2 bases, the J end lost 4 bases, and 8 bases lay between the germline ends. This CDR3 contains 13 residues. The germline CDR1 and CDR2 sequences are SGHAT and FQNNGV. CDR3 DNA: TGTGCCAGCAGCTTAAGGCAGCTCACTGAAGCTTTCTTT. Amino acids: CASSLRQLTEAFF.

This clone was seen only a few times. The chain carries TRBV7-2 and TRBJ2-7; 10 bases are a match to TRBD1. The CDR3 is 16 residues long. Germline-derived CDR1 and CDR2 are SGHTA and FQGNSA. V was pared by 5 bases and J by 2 bases, with 9 bases of the junction left unmatched. The CDR3 sequence: CASSPSSGQGAYEQYF. Written as DNA, the CDR3 is TGTGCCAGCAGCCCCTCTTCCGGACAGGGGGCCTACGAGCAGTACTTC. Full variable domain (remainder filled in from reference TRBV7-2 and TRBJ2-7): GAGVSQSPSNKVTEKGKDVELRCDPISGHTALYWYRQSLGQGLEFLIYFQGNSAPDKSGLPSDRFSAERTGGSVSTLTIQRTQQEDSAVYLCASSPSSGQGAYEQYFGPGTRLTVT.

This clone was counted once. The V gene is TRBV19, the J gene TRBJ2-1; D might be TRBD1 or TRBD2, each matching 5 bases. This CDR3 spans 17 amino acids. The germline V gene encodes CDR1 LNHDA and CDR2 SQIVND (reference sequence). The V end was cut by 1 base, the J end by 7 bases, with 20 bases between. In nucleotides, the CDR3 is TGTGCCAGTAGTATAGGGGGACCCGGGACGCCTCGGAATGAGCAGTTCTTC. As protein: CASSIGGPGTPRNEQFF.

This chain connects TRBV5-1 to TRBJ1-1; the D is unclear. Germline V gene sequence: CDR1 SGHRS, CDR2 YFSETQ. Deletions cut 0 bases from V and 1 base from J, with 10 bases between. The CDR3 contains 15 residues. In nucleotides, the CDR3 is TGCGCCAGCAGCTTGGATATGATTTGGAACACTGAAGCTTTCTTT. Translation gives CASSLDMIWNTEAFF.

The chain carries TRBV5-1 and TRBJ1-1; weak D call: TRBD1 (6 bases). The CDR3 has 14 residues. CDR1 is SGHRS, CDR2 YFSETQ, per germline. V was shortened by 4 bases and J by 6 bases, with 16 bases between the two germline ends. Here the CDR3 DNA reads TGCGCCAGCAGCGAGGACACAGGGTCCCCTGAAGCTTTCTTT. Translating gives CASSEDTGSPEAFF.

The genes are TRBV2 and TRBJ2-2; D not certain. Germline V gene data show CDR1 as SNHLY and CDR2 as FYNNEI. V was shortened by 8 bases and J by 0 bases, with 4 bases between the two germline ends. This CDR3 spans 12 amino acids. The CDR3 here is CASPANTGELFF. The CDR3, as DNA: TGTGCCAGCCCGGCGAACACCGGGGAGCTGTTTTTT.

The V gene is TRBV7-9, the J gene TRBJ2-7; maybe TRBD2 (7 bases). Trimming cost V 5 bases and J 4 bases, with 24 bases left between them. This CDR3 spans 17 amino acids. Germline CDR1 is SEHNR and CDR2 is FQNEAQ (reference sequence). The CDR3: CASSTPGRGARGYEQYF. As DNA, the CDR3 is TGTGCCAGCAGCACCCCCGGCCGGGGGGCTAGAGGTTACGAGCAGTACTTC.

V gene TRBV4-1 combines with J gene TRBJ2-7; D unresolved. The CDR3 runs to 14 residues. The germline V and J ends were trimmed by 1 base and 3 bases, with 10 bases remaining between them. Germline lookup yields CDR1 MGHRA and CDR2 YSYEKL. The CDR3 DNA reads as TGCGCCAGCAGCCAAGTGCAGTTCTTCTACGAGCAGTACTTC. Amino acids: CASSQVQFFYEQYF.

The chain has TRBV29-1 and TRBJ2-1; weak D call: TRBD1 (6 bases). The CDR3 has 13 amino acids. The germline gives CDR1 SQVTM, CDR2 ANQGSEA. V was cut by 4 bases and J by 4 bases, with 11 bases left in between. The chain's CDR3 is CSVGPGVYNEQFF. The CDR3 DNA sequence: TGCAGCGTTGGCCCAGGGGTATACAATGAGCAGTTCTTC.

This chain links TRBV11-2 with TRBJ1-2; TRBD1 aligns across 8 bases. V was pared by 1 base and J by 3 bases, with 4 bases of the junction left unmatched. Looked up from germline, CDR1 is SGHAT and CDR2 is FQNNGV. CDR3 length equals 15 residues. The CDR3 loop is CASSLVRTGYYGYTF. The CDR3 DNA sequence: TGTGCCAGCAGCTTAGTGAGGACAGGGTACTATGGCTACACCTTC.

The chain employs TRBV27 and TRBJ1-1, with 8 nucleotides matching TRBD1. Germline CDR1 MNHEY, CDR2 SMNVEV (reference sequence). The CDR3 has 14 residues. V shed 8 bases, J shed 1 base, and the junction held 6 bases outside the gene matches. The CDR3 DNA reads TGTGCCAGCGGATGGACAGGGCCGAACACTGAAGCTTTCTTT. Translated: CASGWTGPNTEAFF.

This clone was seen just once. The V call is TRBV5-4, the J call TRBJ2-1, with D tentatively TRBD2 (6 bases). Looked up from germline, CDR1 is SGHNT and CDR2 is YYREEE (reference sequence). This CDR3 spans 13 amino acids. V was cut by 10 bases and J by 2 bases, with 13 bases left in between. CDR3 in DNA: TGTGCCGCCGCGGGGCCTCCCTACAATGAGCAGTTCTTC. It translates to CAAAGPPYNEQFF.

The count of this clone is one. The chain employs TRBV4-3 and TRBJ2-7; 10 bases fit TRBD2. CDR3 length: 19 residues. The germline V gene encodes CDR1 LGHNA and CDR2 YSLEER. V lost 0 bases to trimming and J lost 5 bases; unmatched junction nucleotides: 16. The CDR3: CASSQDTVRVGTSVHEQYF. CDR3 nucleotides: TGCGCCAGCAGCCAAGATACTGTGAGGGTAGGGACTAGCGTGCACGAGCAGTACTTC.

This chain joins TRBV23-1 and TRBJ1-5; 8 positions agree with TRBD1. TRBV23-1 is labeled an ORF, and its function is uncertain. The CDR3 covers 16 residues. Germline trimming cut 7 bases from V and 0 bases from J; bases unmatched to any gene: 8. CDR3 DNA sequence: TGCGCCAGCAAACAGGGGGGGATATATAGCAATCAGCCCCAGCATTTT. It translates to CASKQGGIYSNQPQHF.

The J gene is TRBJ1-4, the V gene TRBV27; D is perhaps TRBD1 (5 bases). V was trimmed by 2 bases and J by 0 bases, leaving 7 bases between them. The CDR3 extends over 15 amino acids. Germline CDR1 is MNHEY and CDR2 is SMNVEV (reference sequence). CDR3 protein: CASSLGGPTNEKLFF. CDR3 DNA sequence: TGTGCCAGCAGTTTAGGGGGACCAACTAATGAAAAACTGTTTTTT.

The chain is built from TRBV12-5 and TRBJ1-2, with TRBD1 as a possible D gene (5 bases). Germline values: CDR1 LGHNT, CDR2 FRNRAP. With 0 bases removed from V and 8 bases from J, the gap between germline ends came to 10 bases. This CDR3 region has 13 residues. DNA for the CDR3: TGTGCTAGTGGTTTGGTATATGGGGCCGGCTACACCTTC. Translating gives CASGLVYGAGYTF.